This T cell receptor beta chain was captured in a study of shared clonotypes between healthy human individuals. Study-wide context: Participating donors consisted of two women and a few men aged 18 to 49.

Details on this clone: Its antigen is unknown.

CD45RO-negative CD8 cells positively selected for CCR7 made up the naive population, which excluded terminally differentiated effector memory CD45RA+ cells. In the study's own analysis: Filtering of immunoSEQ junctional sequences could not match full-length read filtering. Some clones are missing from TCRdb's copy, which holds only in-frame ones; the method was immunoSEQ multiplex PCR. V, J and clone size are taken as reported in that table, and D and trimming were inferred from the DNA itself. The sample lists under 850,000 clones; 92% were seen once. Regarding the study as a whole: Donor scarcity curtailed the genetic and exposure-history diversity represented herein. Relative to their counterparts shared across all four donors, non-shared clonotypes exhibited diminished generation probabilities.

Germline V gene sequence: CDR1 SGDLS, CDR2 YYNGEE. The CDR3 runs 16 residues. The ends lost 2 bases at V and 0 bases at J; junction bases unmatched: 4. The origin of this receptor is a young man in good health. Specimen: naive CD8+ T cells sorted from blood. The chain uses TRBV9 and TRBJ2-3; 9 nucleotides align to TRBD2. The CDR3 sequence: CASSVYTSGSTDTQYF. The CDR3 DNA reads TGTGCCAGCAGCGTCTACACTAGCGGGAGCACAGATACGCAGTATTTT. Full variable domain (remainder filled in from reference TRBV9 and TRBJ2-3): DSGVTQTPKHLITATGQRVTLRCSPRSGDLSVYWYQQSLDQGLQFLIQYYNGEERAKGNILERFSAQQFPDLHSELNLSSLELGDSALYFCASSVYTSGSTDTQYFGPGTRLTVL.